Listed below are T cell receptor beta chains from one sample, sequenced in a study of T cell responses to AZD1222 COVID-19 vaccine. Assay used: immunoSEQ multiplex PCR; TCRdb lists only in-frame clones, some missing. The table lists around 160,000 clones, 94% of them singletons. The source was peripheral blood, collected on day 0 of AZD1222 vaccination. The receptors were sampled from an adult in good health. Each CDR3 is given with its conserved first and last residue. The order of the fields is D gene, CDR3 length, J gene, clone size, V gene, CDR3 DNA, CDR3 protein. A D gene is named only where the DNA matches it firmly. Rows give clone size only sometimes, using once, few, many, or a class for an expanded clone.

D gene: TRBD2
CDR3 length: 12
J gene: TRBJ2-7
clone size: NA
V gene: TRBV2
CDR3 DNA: TGTGCCAGCATCGGGGGGTTATACGAGCAGTACTTC
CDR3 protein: CASIGGLYEQYF

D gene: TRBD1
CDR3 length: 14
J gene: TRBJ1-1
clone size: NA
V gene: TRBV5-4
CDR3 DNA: TGTGCCAGCAGCCCGGGACAGGTCACCCCTGAAGCTTTCTTT
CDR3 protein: CASSPGQVTPEAFF

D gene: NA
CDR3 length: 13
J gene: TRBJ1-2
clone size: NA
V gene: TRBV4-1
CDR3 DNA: TGCGCCAGCAGCCCCGGGACAACATATGGCTACACCTTC
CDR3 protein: CASSPGTTYGYTF

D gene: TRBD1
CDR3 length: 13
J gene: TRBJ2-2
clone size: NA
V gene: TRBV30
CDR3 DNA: TGTGCCTGGAGTGTAACAGGGGCCGGGGAGCTGTTTTTT
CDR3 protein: CAWSVTGAGELFF

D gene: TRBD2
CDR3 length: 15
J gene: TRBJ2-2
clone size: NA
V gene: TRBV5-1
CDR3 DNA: TGCGCCAGCAGCTTGGACCCCGGGGGGACCGGGGAGCTGTTTTTT
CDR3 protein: CASSLDPGGTGELFF

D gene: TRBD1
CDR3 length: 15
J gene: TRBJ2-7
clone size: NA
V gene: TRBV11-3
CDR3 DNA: TGTGCCAGCAGCTTAGGGGACAGGGATACCTACGAGCAGTACTTC
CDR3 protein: CASSLGDRDTYEQYF

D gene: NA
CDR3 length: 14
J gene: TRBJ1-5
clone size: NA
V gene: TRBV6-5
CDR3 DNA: TGTGCCAGCACCCACGGGGATAGCAATCAGCCCCAGCATTTT
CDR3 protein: CASTHGDSNQPQHF

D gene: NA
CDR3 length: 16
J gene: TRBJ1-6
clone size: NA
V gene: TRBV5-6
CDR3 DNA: TGTGCCAGCAGCCCCTCGGGAGGGTTACTTAATTCACCCCTCCACTTT
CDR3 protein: CASSPSGGLLNSPLHF

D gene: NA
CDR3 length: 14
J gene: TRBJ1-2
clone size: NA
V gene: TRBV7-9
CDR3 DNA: TGTGCCAGCAGCTTAGCGGAGATTTTTGATGGCTACACCTTC
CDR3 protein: CASSLAEIFDGYTF

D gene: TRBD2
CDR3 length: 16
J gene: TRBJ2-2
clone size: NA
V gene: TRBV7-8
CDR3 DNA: TGTGCCAGCAGCGACCGACTAGCGGGAAACACCGGGGAGCTGTTTTTT
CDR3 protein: CASSDRLAGNTGELFF

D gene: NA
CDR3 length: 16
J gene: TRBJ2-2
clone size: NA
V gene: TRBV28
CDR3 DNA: TGTGCCAGCAGTTCTCAAGGGCAGGGGAGGATCGGGGAGCTGTTTTTT
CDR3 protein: CASSSQGQGRIGELFF

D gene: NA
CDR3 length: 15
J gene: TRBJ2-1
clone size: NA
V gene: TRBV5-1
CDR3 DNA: TGCGCCAGCAGGCCCGGAGACAGAACTTACAATGAGCAGTTCTTC
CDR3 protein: CASRPGDRTYNEQFF

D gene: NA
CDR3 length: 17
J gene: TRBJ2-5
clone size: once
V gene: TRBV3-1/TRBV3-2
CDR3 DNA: TGTGCCAGCAGCCCAGGGGCAAGCGGGGCCTCCATGGAGACCCAGTACTTC
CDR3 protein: CASSPGASGASMETQYF

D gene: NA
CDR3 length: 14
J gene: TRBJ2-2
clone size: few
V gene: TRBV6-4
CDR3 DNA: TGTGCCAGCAGTGGTGCGGCCGGAACCGGGGAGCTGTTTTTT
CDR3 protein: CASSGAAGTGELFF

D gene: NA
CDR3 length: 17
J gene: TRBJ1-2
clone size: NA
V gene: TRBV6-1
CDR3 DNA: TGTGCCAGCAGTGAAATAGTTTCGGGGGGCTATGGAGATGGCTACACCTTC
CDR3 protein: CASSEIVSGGYGDGYTF

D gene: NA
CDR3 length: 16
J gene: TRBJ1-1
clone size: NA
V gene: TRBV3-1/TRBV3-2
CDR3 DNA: TGTGCCAGCAGCCCTCGGGGGGGACCTCAGAGCTTAGAAGCTTTCTTT
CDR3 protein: CASSPRGGPQSLEAFF

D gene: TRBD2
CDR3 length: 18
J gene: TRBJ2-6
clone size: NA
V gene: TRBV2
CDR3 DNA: TGTGCCAGCCACCAACGACTAGCGGTTGAGGCAGGGGCCAACGTCCTGACTTTC
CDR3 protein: CASHQRLAVEAGANVLTF

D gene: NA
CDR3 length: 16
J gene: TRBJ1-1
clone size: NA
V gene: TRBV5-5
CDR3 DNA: TGTGCCAGCAGCTCCCCCGGGGACCCAGTGAACACTGAAGCTTTCTTT
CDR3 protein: CASSSPGDPVNTEAFF

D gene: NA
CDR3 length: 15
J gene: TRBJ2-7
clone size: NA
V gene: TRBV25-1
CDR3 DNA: TGTGCCAGCAGTGATCACGCGGGAAGCCCCTACGAGCAGTACTTC
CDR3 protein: CASSDHAGSPYEQYF

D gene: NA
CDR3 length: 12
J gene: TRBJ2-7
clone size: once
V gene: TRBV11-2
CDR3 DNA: TGTGCCAGCTCGGCCAGGGTTTCCGAGCAGTACTTC
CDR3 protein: CASSARVSEQYF

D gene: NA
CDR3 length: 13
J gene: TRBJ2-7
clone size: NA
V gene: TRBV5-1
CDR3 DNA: TGCGCCAGCAGCTACGGACAAAGCTACGAGCAGTACTTC
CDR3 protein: CASSYGQSYEQYF

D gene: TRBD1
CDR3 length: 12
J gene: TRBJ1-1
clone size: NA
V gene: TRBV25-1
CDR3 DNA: TGTGCCAGCAGTGGGGGACAGGGGAGAGCTTTCTTT
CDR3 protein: CASSGGQGRAFF

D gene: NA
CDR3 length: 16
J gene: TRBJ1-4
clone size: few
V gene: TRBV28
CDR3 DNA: TGTGCCAGCAGTTTAATCACGGACGTGAGGGAGGAAAAACTGTTTTTT
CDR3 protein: CASSLITDVREEKLFF

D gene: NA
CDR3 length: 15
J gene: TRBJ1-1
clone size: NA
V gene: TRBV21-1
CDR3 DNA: TGTGCCAGCAGCAAAGTGTACAGGGGGATCACTGAAGCTTTCTTT
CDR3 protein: CASSKVYRGITEAFF

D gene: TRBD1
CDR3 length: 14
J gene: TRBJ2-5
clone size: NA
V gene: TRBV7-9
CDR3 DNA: TGTGCCAGCAGCTTAACAGGGGGCAGAGAGACCCAGTACTTC
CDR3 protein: CASSLTGGRETQYF

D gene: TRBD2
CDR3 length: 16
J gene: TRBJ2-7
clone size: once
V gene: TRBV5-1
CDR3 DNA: TGCGCCAGCAGCTTGGCCCGCCGGACTAGCTCCTACGAGCAGTACTTC
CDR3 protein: CASSLARRTSSYEQYF

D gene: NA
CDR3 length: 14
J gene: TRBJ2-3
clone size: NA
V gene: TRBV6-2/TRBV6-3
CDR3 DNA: TGTGCCAGCAGCCCTCGACTAGAAACAGATACGCAGTATTTT
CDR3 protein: CASSPRLETDTQYF

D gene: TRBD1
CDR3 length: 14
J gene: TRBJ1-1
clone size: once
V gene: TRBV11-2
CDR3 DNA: TGTGCCAGCAGCCACGAAACAGGGGTCTCTGAAGCTTTCTTT
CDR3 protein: CASSHETGVSEAFF

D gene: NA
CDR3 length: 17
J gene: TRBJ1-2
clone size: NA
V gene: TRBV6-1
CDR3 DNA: TGTGCCAGCAGTGAAGCCCGACAGATCTTACCTGTCTATGGCTACACCTTC
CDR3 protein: CASSEARQILPVYGYTF

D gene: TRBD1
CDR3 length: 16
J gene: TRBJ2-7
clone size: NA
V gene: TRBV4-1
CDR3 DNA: TGCGCCAGCAGCCAAGAATGGGGACAGGGGTTTTACGAGCAGTACTTC
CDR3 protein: CASSQEWGQGFYEQYF

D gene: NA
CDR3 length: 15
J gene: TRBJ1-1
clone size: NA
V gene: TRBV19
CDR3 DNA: TGTGCCAGTAGTATATGGGGGCCCGCCGGGACTGAAGCTTTCTTT
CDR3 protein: CASSIWGPAGTEAFF

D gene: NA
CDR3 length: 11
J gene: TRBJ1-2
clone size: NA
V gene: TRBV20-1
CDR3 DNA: TGCAGTGCTACCTACGACTCAAGCTACACCTTC
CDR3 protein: CSATYDSSYTF

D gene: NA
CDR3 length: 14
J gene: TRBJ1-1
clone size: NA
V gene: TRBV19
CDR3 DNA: TGTGCCAGTAGTCCCAGGGGTTTGAACACTGAAGCTTTCTTT
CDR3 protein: CASSPRGLNTEAFF

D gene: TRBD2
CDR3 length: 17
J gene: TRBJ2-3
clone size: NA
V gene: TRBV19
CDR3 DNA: TGTGCCAGTAGTATAAGACTAGCGGGGGTCCGCACAGATACGCAGTATTTT
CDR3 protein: CASSIRLAGVRTDTQYF

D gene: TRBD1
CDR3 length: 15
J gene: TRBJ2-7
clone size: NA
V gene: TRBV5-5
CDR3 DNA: TGTGCCAGCAGCCTCCGTCAGGGGGCGCCGTGGGAGCAGTACTTC
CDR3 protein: CASSLRQGAPWEQYF

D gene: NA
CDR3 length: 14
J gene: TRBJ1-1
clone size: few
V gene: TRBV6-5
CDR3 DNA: TGTGCCAGCAGTCCCTCGGGAAGTCAGACTGAAGCTTTCTTT
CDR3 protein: CASSPSGSQTEAFF

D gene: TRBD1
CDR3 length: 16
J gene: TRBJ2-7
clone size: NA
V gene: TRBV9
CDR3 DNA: TGTGCCAGCAGCGTAGGGGGACAGGAGATTCTCTACGAGCAGTACTTC
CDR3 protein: CASSVGGQEILYEQYF

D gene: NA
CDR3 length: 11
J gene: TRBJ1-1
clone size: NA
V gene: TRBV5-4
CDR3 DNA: TGTGCCAGCAGCCTTAACACTGAAGCTTTCTTT
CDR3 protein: CASSLNTEAFF

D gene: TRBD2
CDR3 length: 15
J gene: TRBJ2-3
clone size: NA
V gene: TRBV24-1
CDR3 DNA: TGTGCCACCAGTGTGGGAGGGAAGGGTACAGATACGCAGTATTTT
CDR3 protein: CATSVGGKGTDTQYF

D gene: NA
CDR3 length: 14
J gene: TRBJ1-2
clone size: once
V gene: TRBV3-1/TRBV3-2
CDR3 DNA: TGTGCCAGCCGCCCGTCTCCTGCGCTCTATGGCTACACCTTC
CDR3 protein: CASRPSPALYGYTF

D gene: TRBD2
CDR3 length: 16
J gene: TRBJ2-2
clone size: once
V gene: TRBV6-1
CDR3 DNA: TGTGCCAGCAGTGTCCGACTAGCCGGGGGGGACGGGGAGCTGTTTTTT
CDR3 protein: CASSVRLAGGDGELFF

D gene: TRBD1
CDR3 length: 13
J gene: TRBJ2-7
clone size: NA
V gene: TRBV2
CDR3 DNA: TGTGCCAGCGGCCGGGACAGGTCCTACGAGCAGTACTTC
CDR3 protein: CASGRDRSYEQYF

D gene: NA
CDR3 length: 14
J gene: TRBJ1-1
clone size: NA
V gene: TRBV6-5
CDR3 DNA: TGTGCCAGCCGACGTCCGCCCGAGGGGACTGAAGCTTTCTTT
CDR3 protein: CASRRPPEGTEAFF

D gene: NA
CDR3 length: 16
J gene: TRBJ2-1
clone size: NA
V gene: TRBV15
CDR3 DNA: TGTGCCACCAGCAGTCGGACTGTCGGATTTGACAATGAGCAGTTCTTC
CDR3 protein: CATSSRTVGFDNEQFF

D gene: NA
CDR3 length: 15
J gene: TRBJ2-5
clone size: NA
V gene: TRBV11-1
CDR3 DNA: TGTGCCAGCAGCCGGGGCAGGGCTGTTGGAGAGACCCAGTACTTC
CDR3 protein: CASSRGRAVGETQYF

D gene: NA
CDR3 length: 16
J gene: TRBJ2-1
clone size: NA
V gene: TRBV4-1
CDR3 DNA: TGCGCCAGCAGCCAAGTTGGGTCGGTACCGTACAATGAGCAGTTCTTC
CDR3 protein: CASSQVGSVPYNEQFF

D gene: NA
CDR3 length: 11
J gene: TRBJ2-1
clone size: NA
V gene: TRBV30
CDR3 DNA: TGTGCCTGGGGGGTGACGAATGAGCAGTTCTTC
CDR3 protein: CAWGVTNEQFF

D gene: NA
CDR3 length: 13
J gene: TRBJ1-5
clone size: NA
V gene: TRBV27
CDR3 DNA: TGTGCCAGCAGCTATCAGGGCAGCCAGCCCCAGCATTTT
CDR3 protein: CASSYQGSQPQHF

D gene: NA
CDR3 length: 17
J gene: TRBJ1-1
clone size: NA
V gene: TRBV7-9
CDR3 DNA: TGTGCCAGCAGCCCAGGGTTTTACAGGGTGGTAAGCACTGAAGCTTTCTTT
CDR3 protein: CASSPGFYRVVSTEAFF

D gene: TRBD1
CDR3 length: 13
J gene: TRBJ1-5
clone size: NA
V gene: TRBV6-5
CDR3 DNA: TGTGCCAGCAGTTCGACAGGGCAAGAGCCCCAGCATTTT
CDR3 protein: CASSSTGQEPQHF

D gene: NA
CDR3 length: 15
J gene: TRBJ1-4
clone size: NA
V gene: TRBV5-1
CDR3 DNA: TGCGCCAGCAGCCACTTAGGGGCCGCTAATGAAAAACTGTTTTTT
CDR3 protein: CASSHLGAANEKLFF